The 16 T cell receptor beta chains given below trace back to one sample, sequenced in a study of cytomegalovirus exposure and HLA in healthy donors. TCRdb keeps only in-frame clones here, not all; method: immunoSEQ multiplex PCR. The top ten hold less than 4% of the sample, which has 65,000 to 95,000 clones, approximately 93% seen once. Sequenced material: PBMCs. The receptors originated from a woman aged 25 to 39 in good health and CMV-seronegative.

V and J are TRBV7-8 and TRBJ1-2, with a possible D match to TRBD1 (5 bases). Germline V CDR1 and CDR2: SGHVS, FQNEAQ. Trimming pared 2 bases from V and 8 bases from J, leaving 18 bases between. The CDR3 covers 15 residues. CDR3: CASSLLTQGSGGYTF. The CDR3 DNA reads TGTGCCAGCAGCTTATTGACGCAGGGTAGTGGAGGCTACACCTTC.

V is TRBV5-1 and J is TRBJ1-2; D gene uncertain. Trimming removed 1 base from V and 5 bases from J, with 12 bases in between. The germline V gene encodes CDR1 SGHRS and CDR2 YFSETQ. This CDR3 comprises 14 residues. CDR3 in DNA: TGCGCCAGCAGCTTGATATCGTCGGGATATGGCTACACCTTC. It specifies CASSLISSGYGYTF.

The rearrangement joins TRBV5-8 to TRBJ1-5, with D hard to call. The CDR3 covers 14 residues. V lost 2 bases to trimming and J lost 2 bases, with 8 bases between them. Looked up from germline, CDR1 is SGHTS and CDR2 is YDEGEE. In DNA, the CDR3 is TGTGCCAGCAGCTTAGCCCTCGGCAATCAGCCCCAGCATTTT. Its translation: CASSLALGNQPQHF.

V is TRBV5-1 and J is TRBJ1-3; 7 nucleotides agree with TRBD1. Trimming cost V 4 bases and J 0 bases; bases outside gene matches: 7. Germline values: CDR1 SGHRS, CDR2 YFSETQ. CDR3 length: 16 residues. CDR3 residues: CASSTGDSSSGNTIYF. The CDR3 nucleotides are TGCGCCAGCAGCACAGGGGATTCCTCCTCTGGAAACACCATATATTTT. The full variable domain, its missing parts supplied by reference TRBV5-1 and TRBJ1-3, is KAGVTQTPRYLIKTRGQQVTLSCSPISGHRSVSWYQQTPGQGLQFLFEYFSETQRNKGNFPGRFSGRQFSNSRSEMNVSTLELGDSALYLCASSTGDSSSGNTIYFGEGSWLTVV.

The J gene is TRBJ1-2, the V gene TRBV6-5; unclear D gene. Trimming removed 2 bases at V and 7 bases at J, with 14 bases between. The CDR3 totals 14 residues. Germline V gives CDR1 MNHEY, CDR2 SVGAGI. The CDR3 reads CASSYLDMSGGYTF. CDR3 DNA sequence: TGTGCCAGCAGTTACCTCGACATGAGCGGTGGCTACACCTTC.

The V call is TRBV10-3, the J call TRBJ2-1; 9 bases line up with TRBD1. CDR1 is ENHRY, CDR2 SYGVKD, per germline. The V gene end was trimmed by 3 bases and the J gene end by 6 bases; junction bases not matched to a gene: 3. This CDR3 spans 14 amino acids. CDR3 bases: TGTGCCATCAGTGAACCACAGGGGGCCAATGAGCAGTTCTTC. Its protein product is CAISEPQGANEQFF.

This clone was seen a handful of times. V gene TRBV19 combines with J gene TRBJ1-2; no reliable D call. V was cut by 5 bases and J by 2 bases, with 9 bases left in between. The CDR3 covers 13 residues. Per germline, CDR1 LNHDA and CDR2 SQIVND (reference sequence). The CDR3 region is CASSPTGNYGYTF. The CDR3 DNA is TGTGCCAGTAGTCCGACGGGGAACTATGGCTACACCTTC.

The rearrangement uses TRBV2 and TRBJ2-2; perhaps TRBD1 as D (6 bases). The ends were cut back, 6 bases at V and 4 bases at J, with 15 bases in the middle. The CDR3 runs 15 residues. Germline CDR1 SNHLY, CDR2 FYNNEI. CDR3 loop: CASRGAGAGTGELFF. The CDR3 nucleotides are TGTGCCAGCAGAGGGGCAGGGGCCGGCACCGGGGAGCTGTTTTTT.

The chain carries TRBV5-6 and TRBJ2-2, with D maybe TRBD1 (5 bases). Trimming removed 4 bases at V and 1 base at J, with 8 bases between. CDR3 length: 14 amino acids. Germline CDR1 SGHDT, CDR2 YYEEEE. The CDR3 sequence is CASSAGQNTGELFF. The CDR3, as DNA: TGTGCCAGCAGCGCTGGACAGAACACCGGGGAGCTGTTTTTT.

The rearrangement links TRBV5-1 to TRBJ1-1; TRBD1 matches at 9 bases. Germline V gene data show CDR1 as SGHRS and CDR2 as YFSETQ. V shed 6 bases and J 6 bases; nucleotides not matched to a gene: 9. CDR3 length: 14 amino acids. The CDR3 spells CASKRQGEGAEAFF. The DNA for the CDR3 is TGCGCCAGCAAAAGACAGGGGGAAGGGGCTGAAGCTTTCTTT.

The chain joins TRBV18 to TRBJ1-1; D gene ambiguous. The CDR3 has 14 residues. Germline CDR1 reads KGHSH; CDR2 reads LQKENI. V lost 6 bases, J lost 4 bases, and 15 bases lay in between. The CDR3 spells CASSRGGVGTEAFF. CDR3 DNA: TGTGCCAGCTCCCGGGGTGGGGTCGGCACTGAAGCTTTCTTT.

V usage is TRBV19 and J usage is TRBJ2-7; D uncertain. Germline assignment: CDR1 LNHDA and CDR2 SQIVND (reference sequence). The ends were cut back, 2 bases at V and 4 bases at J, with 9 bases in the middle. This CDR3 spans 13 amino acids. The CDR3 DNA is TGTGCCAGTAGTATATTCTCGGGTTACGAGCAGTACTTC. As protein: CASSIFSGYEQYF.

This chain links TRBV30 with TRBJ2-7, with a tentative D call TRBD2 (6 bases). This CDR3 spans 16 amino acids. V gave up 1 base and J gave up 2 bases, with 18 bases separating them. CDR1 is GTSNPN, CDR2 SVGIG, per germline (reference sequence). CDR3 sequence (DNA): TGTGCCTGGAGTGACTACACCCGGGGGACCCCCTACGAGCAGTACTTC. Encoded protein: CAWSDYTRGTPYEQYF.

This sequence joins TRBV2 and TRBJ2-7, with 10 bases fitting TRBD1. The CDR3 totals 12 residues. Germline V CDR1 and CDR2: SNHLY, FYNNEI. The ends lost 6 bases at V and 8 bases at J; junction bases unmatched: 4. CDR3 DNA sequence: TGTGCCAGCAGGTTGACAGGGGGCCAGCAGTACTTC. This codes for CASRLTGGQQYF.

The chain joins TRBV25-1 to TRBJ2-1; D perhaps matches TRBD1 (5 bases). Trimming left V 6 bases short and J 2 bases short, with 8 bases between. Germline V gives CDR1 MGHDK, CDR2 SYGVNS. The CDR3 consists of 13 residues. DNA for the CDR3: TGTGCCAGCAGGGGGCACACCTACAATGAGCAGTTCTTC. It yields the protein CASRGHTYNEQFF.

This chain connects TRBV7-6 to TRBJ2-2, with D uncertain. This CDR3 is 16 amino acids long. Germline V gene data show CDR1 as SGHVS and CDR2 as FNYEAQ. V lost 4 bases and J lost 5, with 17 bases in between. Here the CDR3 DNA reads TGTGCCAGCAGCTATCAACACAGAAAGTTTACCGGGGAGCTGTTTTTT. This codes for CASSYQHRKFTGELFF.